A selection of T cell receptor beta chains follows, all from one sample in a study of coeliac disease. TCRdb's copy holds only in-frame clones and misses some; the assay was immunoSEQ multiplex PCR. Of 4,000 to 6,000 clones in the sample, around 67% are singletons; the top ten hold roughly 6%. The sequenced sample consisted of lymphocytes from the gut lamina propria. All receptors come from a man aged 18-30 years with celiac disease on a gluten-free diet. Both conserved end residues are part of each CDR3. Fields, in order: V gene, clone size, D gene, J gene, CDR3 protein, CDR3 DNA. D genes are given only for firm matches. Rows may omit the clone size; those that give it use once, few, many or a size class.

v_gene: TRBV5-6
abundance: .
d_gene: .
j_gene: TRBJ2-2
CDR3aa: CASSYITTNTGELFF
CDR3nt: TGTGCCAGCAGCTATATCACAACGAACACCGGGGAGCTGTTTTTT

v_gene: TRBV28
abundance: few
d_gene: .
j_gene: TRBJ1-2
CDR3aa: CASSSAGVGYTF
CDR3nt: TGTGCCAGCAGTTCCGCAGGGGTTGGCTACACCTTC

v_gene: TRBV7-9
abundance: .
d_gene: .
j_gene: TRBJ1-2
CDR3aa: CASSLKVGDHYGYTF
CDR3nt: TGTGCCAGCAGCTTAAAGGTCGGGGATCACTATGGCTACACCTTC

v_gene: TRBV13
abundance: .
d_gene: TRBD2
j_gene: TRBJ2-1
CDR3aa: CASSFSRTSGVYNEQFF
CDR3nt: TGTGCCAGCAGCTTCTCCCGGACTAGCGGGGTCTACAATGAGCAGTTCTTC

v_gene: TRBV30
abundance: .
d_gene: TRBD1
j_gene: TRBJ2-7
CDR3aa: CAWRLTGQPGEYF
CDR3nt: TGTGCCTGGAGGCTCACGGGACAGCCTGGAGAGTACTTC

v_gene: TRBV7-2
abundance: .
d_gene: TRBD2
j_gene: TRBJ2-1
CDR3aa: CASSSTSGGSNEQFF
CDR3nt: TGTGCCAGCAGCTCGACTAGCGGGGGGTCCAATGAGCAGTTCTTC

v_gene: TRBV9
abundance: .
d_gene: TRBD1
j_gene: TRBJ2-7
CDR3aa: CASSVERDRGYEQYF
CDR3nt: TGTGCCAGCAGCGTAGAGAGGGACAGGGGCTACGAGCAGTACTTC

v_gene: TRBV7-3
abundance: .
d_gene: .
j_gene: TRBJ1-6
CDR3aa: CASSLNSNNSPLHF
CDR3nt: TGTGCCAGCAGCTTAAACAGCAATAATTCACCCCTCCACTTT

v_gene: TRBV5-4
abundance: .
d_gene: TRBD2
j_gene: TRBJ2-1
CDR3aa: CASSWDPGTSTYEQFF
CDR3nt: TGTGCCAGCAGCTGGGATCCCGGGACTAGTACATATGAGCAGTTCTTC

v_gene: TRBV15
abundance: .
d_gene: TRBD2
j_gene: TRBJ2-3
CDR3aa: CATSREVASGGGSTDTQYF
CDR3nt: TGTGCCACCAGCAGAGAGGTGGCTAGCGGCGGGGGTAGCACAGATACGCAGTATTTT

v_gene: TRBV9
abundance: few
d_gene: TRBD1
j_gene: TRBJ2-1
CDR3aa: CASSARDRTYNEQFF
CDR3nt: TGTGCCAGCAGCGCCCGGGACAGGACGTACAATGAGCAGTTCTTC

v_gene: TRBV6-6
abundance: .
d_gene: TRBD2
j_gene: TRBJ2-7
CDR3aa: CASSYMPGTSDNEQYF
CDR3nt: TGTGCCAGCAGTTATATGCCCGGGACTAGTGACAACGAGCAGTACTTC

v_gene: TRBV12-2
abundance: .
d_gene: .
j_gene: TRBJ1-2
CDR3aa: CASRSPGQPYGYTF
CDR3nt: TGTGCAAGTCGCTCGCCGGGACAGCCCTATGGCTACACCTTC

v_gene: TRBV29-1
abundance: .
d_gene: .
j_gene: TRBJ2-2
CDR3aa: CSVSGGGGSFGTGELFF
CDR3nt: TGCAGCGTTTCGGGGGGCGGGGGTAGTTTTGGCACCGGGGAGCTGTTTTTT

v_gene: TRBV18
abundance: .
d_gene: TRBD1
j_gene: TRBJ2-1
CDR3aa: CASSHGQARGNEQFF
CDR3nt: TGTGCCAGCTCGCACGGACAGGCCCGTGGGAATGAGCAGTTCTTC

v_gene: TRBV7-2
abundance: .
d_gene: .
j_gene: TRBJ1-6
CDR3aa: CASSARQDFSYNSPLHF
CDR3nt: TGTGCCAGCAGCGCCCGACAGGATTTCTCCTATAATTCACCCCTCCACTTT

v_gene: TRBV15
abundance: once
d_gene: TRBD1
j_gene: TRBJ1-1
CDR3aa: CATSIWTGGQSTEAFF
CDR3nt: TGTGCCACCAGCATTTGGACAGGGGGCCAGAGCACTGAAGCTTTCTTT

v_gene: TRBV6-5
abundance: .
d_gene: .
j_gene: TRBJ1-1
CDR3aa: CASSYGLMNTEAFF
CDR3nt: TGTGCCAGCAGTTACGGACTTATGAACACTGAAGCTTTCTTT

v_gene: TRBV5-6
abundance: .
d_gene: TRBD1
j_gene: TRBJ1-6
CDR3aa: CASSPTGTAPRPYNSPLHF
CDR3nt: TGTGCCAGCAGCCCGACCGGGACAGCCCCTCGACCCTATAATTCACCCCTCCACTTT